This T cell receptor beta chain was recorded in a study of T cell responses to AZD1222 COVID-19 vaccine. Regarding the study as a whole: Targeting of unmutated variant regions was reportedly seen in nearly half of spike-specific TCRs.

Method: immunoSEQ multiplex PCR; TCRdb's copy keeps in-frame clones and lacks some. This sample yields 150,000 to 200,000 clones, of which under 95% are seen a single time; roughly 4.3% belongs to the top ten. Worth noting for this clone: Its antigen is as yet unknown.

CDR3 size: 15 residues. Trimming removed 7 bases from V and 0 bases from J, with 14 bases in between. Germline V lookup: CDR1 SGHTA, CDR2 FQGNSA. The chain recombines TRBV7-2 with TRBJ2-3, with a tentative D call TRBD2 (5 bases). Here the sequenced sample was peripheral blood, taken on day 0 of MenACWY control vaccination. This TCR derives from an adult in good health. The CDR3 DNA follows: TGTGCCAGCACCCCCCAGCGGATGAGCACAGATACGCAGTATTTT. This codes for CASTPQRMSTDTQYF.